This TCR beta chain was captured in a study of lymphopenia after photon versus proton radiotherapy. CDR1 is SGHTA and CDR2 is FQGNSA in the germline V gene. V dropped 6 bases and J dropped 2; count of bases not matched to a gene: 9. This CDR3 has 16 amino acids. In the case of this clone: What it binds is not known.

Study-level points and caveats: Photon-treated patients lost naive T cells and TCR diversity; proton-treated stayed stable. Post-nadir TCR diversity decline inversely tracked overall survival among those who died. Only patients who died were analyzed for survival; proton advantage is unproven. Post-nadir diversity loss with photons came from oligoclonal expansion, particularly CD8+ Temra cells.

Assay used: immunoSEQ multiplex PCR; TCRdb lists only in-frame clones, some missing. The sample includes 35,000 to 45,000 clones, around 85% seen only once; the top ten take 2.9%. The source of this sequence is a man in his fifties or sixties with gastric cancer. Specimen: peripheral blood, collected from a patient treated with photon-based radiotherapy. V is TRBV7-2 and J is TRBJ2-3; TRBD2 matches at 9 bases. The CDR3 DNA follows: TGTGCCAGCAGTACGACTAGCGGTTTTTACACAGATACGCAGTATTTT. Translation gives CASSTTSGFYTDTQYF.